The rows below give T cell receptor beta chains drawn from one sample of a study of graft-versus-host responses after intestinal transplantation. Profiled with immunoSEQ multiplex PCR; TCRdb holds only in-frame clones, not every one. The profile shows approximately 75,000 clones, around 90% of them singletons. Which antigens these TCRs recognize remains unknown. The material was unstimulated CD8+ T cells sorted from spleen or lymph node cells, obtained before transplant. The origin of the receptors is a human donor who was the organ donor for an intestinal transplant. Each CDR3 is given with its conserved first and last residue. The D gene is left open where the match is weak. A row's size may be missing; if present it is once, few, many or a size class.

V,size,J,D,CDR3,DNA
TRBV4-2,NA,TRBJ1-5,TRBD1,CASSLRQGNINQPQHF,TGTGCCAGCAGCCTACGACAGGGAAACATCAATCAGCCCCAGCATTTT
TRBV5-1,NA,TRBJ1-1,NA,CATQQGCGTEAFF,TGCGCCACCCAACAGGGCTGCGGCACTGAAGCTTTCTTT
TRBV11-3,NA,TRBJ2-3,TRBD2,CASSRGTSGLRTDTQYF,TGTGCCAGCAGTCGAGGGACTAGCGGGCTTCGCACAGATACGCAGTATTTT
TRBV30,NA,TRBJ1-2,NA,CAWIQVGGYTF,TGTGCCTGGATACAGGTGGGAGGCTACACCTTC
TRBV4-1,NA,TRBJ1-5,NA,CASSQEVVLGAEQPQHF,TGCGCCAGCAGCCAAGAAGTAGTGTTGGGGGCAGAACAGCCCCAGCATTTT
TRBV7-2,NA,TRBJ2-1,TRBD1,CASSLRDSFYNEQFF,TGTGCCAGCAGCCTTCGGGACAGTTTCTACAATGAGCAGTTCTTC
TRBV19,once,TRBJ1-5,NA,CASSVGGPQHF,TGTGCCAGTAGTGTGGGGGGGCCCCAGCATTTT
TRBV6-5,NA,TRBJ1-4,TRBD1,CASSYGGGTAEKLFF,TGTGCCAGCAGTTACGGTGGCGGGACAGCTGAAAAACTGTTTTTT
TRBV9,NA,TRBJ1-2,NA,CASSVRKDESGAPSRRGYTF,TGTGCCAGCAGCGTACGGAAAGACGAGAGTGGGGCCCCTTCCCGGCGGGGCTACACCTTC
TRBV27,NA,TRBJ1-1,TRBD1,CASSARDRVEGTEAFF,TGTGCCAGCAGTGCCCGGGACAGGGTAGAGGGCACTGAAGCTTTCTTT
TRBV7-2,NA,TRBJ2-1,TRBD2,CASSLAWRGGHYEQFF,TGTGCCAGCAGCTTAGCATGGCGGGGGGGCCACTATGAGCAGTTCTTC
TRBV10-2,few,TRBJ1-2,TRBD1,CASMTGLNYGYTF,TGCGCCAGCATGACAGGGTTGAACTATGGCTACACCTTC
TRBV29-1,NA,TRBJ2-5,NA,CSAHGGGGETQYF,TGCAGCGCTCACGGCGGGGGCGGGGAGACCCAGTACTTC
TRBV10-1,once,TRBJ2-1,NA,CATGGDPSSYNEQFF,TGCGCGACCGGAGGGGACCCAAGCTCCTACAATGAGCAGTTCTTC
TRBV18,once,TRBJ2-5,TRBD1,CASSPPGTARENQETQYF,TGTGCCAGCTCACCCCCCGGGACAGCTCGTGAAAATCAAGAGACCCAGTACTTC
TRBV9,NA,TRBJ2-2,NA,CASSYRVMGTGELFF,TGTGCCAGCAGCTACAGGGTGATGGGCACCGGGGAGCTGTTTTTT
TRBV4-1,NA,TRBJ2-1,NA,CASNQDGGAGNEQFF,TGCGCCAGCAATCAGGATGGGGGCGCAGGGAATGAGCAGTTCTTC
TRBV9,NA,TRBJ2-1,TRBD1,CASSGHTGDTYNEQFF,TGTGCCAGCAGCGGTCACACAGGGGACACCTACAATGAGCAGTTCTTC
TRBV6-5,NA,TRBJ2-1,NA,CASRPQGTYNEQFF,TGTGCCAGCAGGCCACAGGGAACCTACAATGAGCAGTTCTTC
TRBV7-9,NA,TRBJ1-1,NA,CASSLGGSNAEAFF,TGTGCCAGCAGCTTAGGGGGCAGTAACGCTGAAGCTTTCTTT
TRBV4-3,NA,TRBJ2-2,TRBD2,CASSQDSLAGVNTGELFF,TGCGCCAGCAGCCAAGATTCGCTAGCGGGCGTGAACACCGGGGAGCTGTTTTTT
TRBV13,NA,TRBJ2-1,TRBD2,CASSFFSGGVDEQFF,TGTGCCAGCAGCTTTTTTAGCGGGGGGGTCGATGAGCAGTTCTTC
TRBV4-3,few,TRBJ2-1,TRBD2,CASSQESSGVNEQFF,TGCGCCAGCAGCCAAGAGTCCAGCGGGGTCAATGAGCAGTTCTTC
TRBV7-9,NA,TRBJ2-1,NA,CASSFDWDEQFF,TGTGCCAGCAGCTTTGACTGGGATGAGCAGTTCTTC
TRBV6-5,NA,TRBJ1-1,NA,CASSYAAQGKGSEAFF,TGTGCCAGCAGTTACGCAGCCCAGGGTAAAGGTAGTGAAGCTTTCTTT
TRBV11-2,NA,TRBJ1-4,NA,CASSLRNRDNEKLFF,TGTGCCAGCAGCTTAAGGAACCGGGACAACGAAAAACTGTTTTTT
TRBV1,NA,TRBJ2-5,NA,CTSSQDLLEGVQTQYF,TGCACCAGCAGCCAAGATCTTCTAGAGGGGGTGCAGACCCAGTACTTC
TRBV6-1,NA,TRBJ1-2,TRBD1,CASSETGVSGYTF,TGTGCCAGCAGTGAAACAGGGGTTAGTGGCTACACCTTC
TRBV6-1,NA,TRBJ2-2,NA,CASQRPELELFF,TGTGCCAGCCAGCGCCCCGAGCTGGAGCTGTTTTTT
TRBV10-3,few,TRBJ1-2,TRBD1,CAISESGDRADGYTF,TGTGCCATCAGTGAGTCTGGGGACAGGGCGGATGGCTACACCTTC
TRBV29-1,NA,TRBJ1-2,NA,CSVQTDYGYTF,TGCAGCGTTCAAACAGACTATGGCTACACCTTC
TRBV6-5,NA,TRBJ2-5,TRBD2,CATSGGAVETQYF,TGTGCCACGAGCGGGGGGGCGGTTGAGACCCAGTACTTC
TRBV6-1,once,TRBJ1-3,NA,CASSDGTAGRTGNTIYF,TGTGCCAGCAGTGACGGGACGGCCGGGAGGACGGGAAACACCATATATTTT
TRBV7-9,NA,TRBJ2-5,NA,CASSPSGHETQYF,TGTGCCAGCAGCCCCTCTGGGCACGAGACCCAGTACTTC
TRBV28,few,TRBJ1-5,NA,CASKAGNNQPQHF,TGTGCCAGCAAGGCAGGCAACAATCAGCCCCAGCATTTT
TRBV9,once,TRBJ2-1,TRBD2,CASSEGLARAQFF,TGTGCCAGCAGCGAGGGACTAGCGAGAGCGCAGTTCTTC
TRBV27,once,TRBJ2-3,TRBD2,CASSVLAGARDTQYF,TGTGCCAGCAGTGTACTAGCGGGGGCTCGAGATACGCAGTATTTT
TRBV4-1,NA,TRBJ1-2,TRBD1,CASSDGTATWDYGYTF,TGCGCCAGCAGCGATGGGACAGCCACGTGGGACTATGGCTACACCTTC
TRBV27,NA,TRBJ1-5,NA,CASTPYFGQPQHF,TGTGCCAGCACCCCCTATTTCGGTCAGCCCCAGCATTTT
TRBV27,NA,TRBJ1-2,TRBD1,CASSLTGGFYGYTF,TGTGCCAGCAGTTTGACAGGGGGCTTCTATGGCTACACCTTC
TRBV19,NA,TRBJ1-5,TRBD1,CASSIRDRNQPQHF,TGTGCCAGTAGTATCCGGGACAGAAATCAGCCCCAGCATTTT
TRBV7-8,NA,TRBJ2-5,TRBD1,CASSSPSGTGGLETQYF,TGTGCCAGCAGCTCCCCCTCCGGGACAGGGGGATTAGAGACCCAGTACTTC
TRBV28,NA,TRBJ2-1,TRBD2,CASRTSGVWYNEQFF,TGTGCCAGCAGAACTAGCGGGGTTTGGTACAATGAGCAGTTCTTC
TRBV28,NA,TRBJ1-2,NA,CASSLVRRGDYGYTF,TGTGCCAGCAGTTTAGTCAGGAGGGGCGACTATGGCTACACCTTC
TRBV13,NA,TRBJ2-2,NA,CASSRTAELFF,TGTGCCAGCAGTCGCACAGCGGAGCTGTTTTTT
TRBV29-1,NA,TRBJ1-3,NA,CSVDEGISGNTIYF,TGCAGCGTTGACGAGGGTATCTCTGGAAACACCATATATTTT
TRBV6-4,few,TRBJ2-3,TRBD2,CASSDSSTSGGHTDTQYF,TGTGCCAGCAGTGACTCGTCAACTAGCGGGGGGCACACAGATACGCAGTATTTT
TRBV30,NA,TRBJ2-5,NA,CAWRHLGGETQYF,TGTGCCTGGAGACACCTTGGCGGAGAGACCCAGTACTTC
TRBV13,once,TRBJ1-6,TRBD1,CASSLVGTGQNSPLHF,TGTGCCAGCAGCCTGGTAGGGACAGGGCAGAATTCACCCCTCCACTTT
TRBV6-4,NA,TRBJ1-1,NA,CASRNGEEAFF,TGTGCCAGCAGGAATGGGGAGGAAGCTTTCTTT
TRBV2,once,TRBJ1-1,NA,CASSEDSGDNTEAFF,TGTGCCAGCAGTGAGGACAGCGGGGATAACACTGAAGCTTTCTTT
TRBV5-6,NA,TRBJ2-4,TRBD2,CASSLGAGGQYF,TGTGCCAGCAGCTTGGGTGCGGGGGGGCAATACTTC
TRBV6-6,NA,TRBJ1-1,NA,CASSYSTSRVTEAFF,TGTGCCAGCAGTTACTCGACTTCCAGGGTTACTGAAGCTTTCTTT
TRBV6-1,NA,TRBJ2-5,NA,CASGRQETQYF,TGTGCCAGCGGGAGGCAAGAGACCCAGTACTTC